The 31 T cell receptor beta chains presented below share a single source sample, sequenced in a study of sequential checkpoint blockade in melanoma. Specified treatment: randomized to nivolumab then ipilimumab (arm A) or the reverse (arm B). Clones were sequenced by immunoSEQ multiplex PCR, and TCRdb holds only the in-frame ones, with some missing. The sample lists about 20,000 clones; roughly four fifths were seen once. The sample here was CD8+ T cells sorted from blood (inferred from file names), taken from a patient given nivolumab and ipilimumab in sequence. The receptors come from a human donor with melanoma.

The V call is TRBV2, the J call TRBJ1-1, with no clear D. V lost 6 bases to trimming and J lost 4 bases, with 9 bases between them. The CDR3 is made up of 12 amino acids. CDR1 and CDR2 from the germline V gene are SNHLY and FYNNEI. In nucleotides, the CDR3 is TGTGCCAGCAGCGGGTCGACCACTGAAGCTTTCTTT. It translates to CASSGSTTEAFF.

The rearrangement uses TRBV7-9 and TRBJ2-5; maybe TRBD1 (5 bases). CDR3 length equals 14 residues. Germline values: CDR1 SEHNR, CDR2 FQNEAQ (reference sequence). V lost 0 bases to trimming and J lost 2 bases, with 7 bases between them. The CDR3 DNA is TGTGCCAGCAGCTTAGCGGGGCAACAAGAGACCCAGTACTTC. This encodes CASSLAGQQETQYF.

The rearrangement joins TRBV29-1 to TRBJ2-1; 11 nucleotides align to TRBD1. Trimming removed 2 bases from V and 7 bases from J; junction bases left unmatched: 4. This CDR3 contains 14 residues. CDR1 SQVTM and CDR2 ANQGSEA come from the germline V gene. CDR3 residues: CSVELGQGVNEQFF. DNA of the CDR3: TGCAGCGTTGAATTGGGACAGGGGGTAAATGAGCAGTTCTTC.

The chain recombines TRBV5-8 with TRBJ1-4, with 7 bases that match TRBD1. Germline CDR1 and CDR2: SGHTS and YDEGEE. With 6 bases clipped from V and 5 bases from J, the junction kept 13 bases outside the gene matches. This CDR3 has 16 amino acids. CDR3 residues: CASINLEAGGNEKLFF. CDR3 coding DNA: TGTGCCAGCATCAACCTGGAGGCAGGGGGGAATGAAAAACTGTTTTTT.

This chain joins TRBV9 and TRBJ2-5, with 9 positions matching TRBD1. With the DNA end fitting TRBJ2-7 better, the J assignment may be wrong. The germline V gene encodes CDR1 SGDLS and CDR2 YYNGEE. The CDR3 loop spans 14 amino acids. In DNA, the CDR3 is TGTGCCAGCAGCGCCGGGACAGGGACCTACGAGCAGTACTTC. It yields the protein CASSAGTGTYEQYF.

The gene calls are TRBV6-5 and TRBJ1-5; 12 nucleotides match TRBD1. This CDR3 contains 14 residues. Trimming at V came to 6 bases and at J to 5 bases, leaving 2 bases not matched to a gene. From germline, CDR1 is MNHEY and CDR2 SVGAGI. The DNA of the CDR3 is TGTGCCAGCAGGGGGACAGGGGGCGATCAGCCCCAGCATTTT. It yields the protein CASRGTGGDQPQHF.

The sample holds one count of this clone. V usage is TRBV16 and J usage is TRBJ1-4; D is uncertain. The CDR3 consists of 16 residues. Trimming pared 0 bases from V and 8 bases from J, leaving 16 bases between. Germline values: CDR1 KGHSY, CDR2 FQNENV. The CDR3 sequence: CASSQSTRVYDEKLFF. The CDR3 region has the DNA TGTGCCAGCAGCCAATCGACCCGGGTTTATGACGAAAAACTGTTTTTT.

The V and J genes are TRBV7-8 and TRBJ2-1; possibly TRBD1 for D (6 bases). The germline V and J ends were trimmed by 1 base and 3 bases, with 10 bases remaining between them. CDR1 SGHVS and CDR2 FQNEAQ come from the germline V gene. The CDR3 is 15 residues long. The CDR3 reads CASSLEDSGYNEQFF. For the CDR3, the DNA is TGTGCCAGCAGCTTAGAGGACAGCGGCTACAATGAGCAGTTCTTC.

The chain links TRBV7-2 to TRBJ2-5; 10 bases map to TRBD1. The germline gives CDR1 SGHTA, CDR2 FQGNSA. V was pared by 6 bases and J by 7 bases, with 11 bases of the junction left unmatched. The CDR3 consists of 15 residues. CDR3 sequence (DNA): TGTGCCAGCAGACCAACCGGGACAGGGGACGCGACCCAGTACTTC. Translating it yields CASRPTGTGDATQYF.

This chain uses TRBV27 with TRBJ2-3; D not resolved. This CDR3 contains 12 residues. Per germline, CDR1 MNHEY and CDR2 SMNVEV (reference sequence). V lost 5 bases and J 2 bases, leaving 5 bases between the germline ends. The CDR3 coding sequence is TGTGCCAGCAGTCCTAACACAGATACGCAGTATTTT. This codes for CASSPNTDTQYF.

The chain's CDR3 is CASSDLGTSYNEQFF. The CDR3 nucleotides read TGTGCCAGCAGTGATTTGGGGACTAGCTACAATGAGCAGTTCTTC. This chain joins TRBV2 and TRBJ2-1; 8 bases fit TRBD2. With V trimmed by 3 bases and J by 3 bases, 4 bases remained unmatched. CDR3 length: 15 residues. Germline-derived CDR1 and CDR2 are SNHLY and FYNNEI.

The genes are TRBV7-2 and TRBJ2-5; D gene ambiguous. Germline CDR1 and CDR2: SGHTA and FQGNSA. The length of the CDR3 is 17 residues. The V end lost 1 base, the J end lost 0 bases, and 15 bases lay between the germline ends. As DNA, the CDR3 is TGTGCCAGCAGCTTAGGGTTGTCTAGACCTTACCAAGAGACCCAGTACTTC. As protein: CASSLGLSRPYQETQYF.

V and J are TRBV27 and TRBJ1-1; the D is unclear. CDR1 and CDR2 (germline): MNHEY, SMNVEV (reference sequence). This CDR3 has 13 residues. V dropped 3 bases and J dropped 1 base, with 6 bases sitting between them. This CDR3 is CASSLWPNTEAFF. The CDR3 region has the DNA TGTGCCAGCAGTTTGTGGCCGAACACTGAAGCTTTCTTT.

The V gene is TRBV19, the J gene TRBJ2-5; TRBD1 matches at 9 bases. The assigned J gene may be wrong: the sequence end matches TRBJ2-7 better. Germline CDR1 and CDR2: LNHDA and SQIVND (reference sequence). This CDR3 spans 13 amino acids. The DNA of the CDR3 is TGTGCCAGTAGTGCCGGGACAGGGTTCGAGCAGTACTTC. This translates into CASSAGTGFEQYF.

The V and J genes are TRBV11-2 and TRBJ2-2, with a tentative D call TRBD2 (6 bases). This CDR3 spans 17 amino acids. V shed 0 bases and J shed 4 bases, with 15 bases lying between them. Germline CDR1 and CDR2: SGHAT and FQNNGV. The CDR3 loop reads CASSLDVRGVGTGELFF. The CDR3, as DNA: TGTGCCAGCAGCTTAGATGTGCGGGGAGTGGGCACCGGGGAGCTGTTTTTT.

V and J are TRBV2 and TRBJ2-3; TRBD2 might be the D (6 bases). Trimming removed 6 bases from V and 2 bases from J, with 21 bases in between. Germline CDR1 SNHLY, CDR2 FYNNEI. The CDR3 is 17 residues long. CDR3 DNA sequence: TGTGCCAGCAGACCTATCCCGGGACTGGAAGACACAGATACGCAGTATTTT. Translation: CASRPIPGLEDTDTQYF.

In this sample, this clone turned up a few times. The V and J genes are TRBV19 and TRBJ1-4; D is possibly TRBD1 (6 bases). Germline V CDR1 and CDR2: LNHDA, SQIVND (reference sequence). The CDR3 spans 14 residues. The germline V and J ends were trimmed by 3 bases and 8 bases, with 13 bases remaining between them. The CDR3 DNA reads TGTGCCAGTAGTATGACACAGGGAGGGGAAAAACTGTTTTTT. Its translation is CASSMTQGGEKLFF.

This chain uses TRBV19 with TRBJ1-5, with unresolved D. Trimming cost V 3 bases and J 9 bases, with 9 bases left between them. The V gene's germline CDR1 is LNHDA and CDR2 SQIVND (reference sequence). This CDR3 is 12 amino acids long. CDR3 bases: TGTGCCAGTAGTATCTCAGCGGGGCCCCAGCATTTT. It encodes CASSISAGPQHF.

The V gene is TRBV19, the J gene TRBJ2-7; D gene unclear. Germline CDR1 and CDR2: LNHDA and SQIVND (reference sequence). The CDR3 extends over 11 amino acids. Trimming pared 5 bases from V and 3 bases from J, leaving 5 bases between. CDR3 nucleotides: TGTGCCAGTAGTGGTAGCTACGAGCAGTACTTC. It codes for CASSGSYEQYF.

The chain is built from TRBV5-6 and TRBJ2-7; 9 nucleotides match TRBD1. From germline, CDR1 is SGHDT and CDR2 YYEEEE. The V and J ends lost 3 bases and 4 bases, in that order; junction bases with no gene match: 5. The CDR3 length is 14 residues. As DNA, the CDR3 is TGTGCCAGCAGCTGGGGGACAGGGTCGTACGAGCAGTACTTC. It codes for CASSWGTGSYEQYF.

This clone showed up just once. As DNA, the CDR3 is TGTGCCAGCAGCTTGGAGACAGGGAGTGGCTCCCTCCACTTT. This encodes CASSLETGSGSLHF. This chain connects TRBV5-6 to TRBJ1-6; 7 bases align to TRBD1. This CDR3 has 14 residues. The V segment lost 0 bases and the J segment 14 bases; nucleotides outside the gene matches: 8. Germline-derived CDR1 and CDR2 are SGHDT and YYEEEE.

The rearrangement uses TRBV2 and TRBJ2-7, with D tentatively TRBD1 (5 bases). CDR1 and CDR2 from the germline V gene are SNHLY and FYNNEI. The germline V and J ends were trimmed by 3 bases and 5 bases, with 14 bases remaining between them. The CDR3 consists of 14 residues. The CDR3, as DNA: TGTGCCAGCAGTGACGAAGGGGCGCGAAACGAGCAGTACTTC. Translating it yields CASSDEGARNEQYF.

The genes are TRBV7-9 and TRBJ1-5, with TRBD1 matching over 7 bases. With 8 bases clipped from V and 4 bases from J, the junction kept 2 bases outside the gene matches. Germline V lookup: CDR1 SEHNR, CDR2 FQNEAQ (reference sequence). The CDR3 loop spans 12 amino acids. CDR3 DNA sequence: TGTGCCAGCCAACAGGGGAATCAGCCCCAGCATTTT. Translation: CASQQGNQPQHF. Combining the CDR3 with reference TRBV7-9 and TRBJ1-5 gives the whole variable domain DTGVSQNPRHKITKRGQNVTFRCDPISEHNRLYWYRQTLGQGPEFLTYFQNEAQLEKSRLLSDRFSAERPKGSFSTLEIQRTEQGDSAMYLCASQQGNQPQHFGDGTRLSIL.

CDR3 in amino acids: CASSEVDYHIYNEQFF. The CDR3 DNA sequence: TGCGCCAGCAGTGAGGTTGACTATCACATTTACAATGAGCAGTTCTTC. The rearrangement joins TRBV10-1 to TRBJ2-1; possibly TRBD2 for D (5 bases). The CDR3 is 16 residues long. Trimming removed 2 bases from V and 4 bases from J, with 15 bases in between. CDR1 and CDR2 from the germline V gene are WNHNN and SYGVQD (reference sequence).

This chain joins TRBV30 and TRBJ2-7; 7 nucleotides line up with TRBD2. The CDR3 is 13 residues long. Germline V gene data show CDR1 as GTSNPN and CDR2 as SVGIG (reference sequence). V gave up 3 bases and J gave up 0 bases; unmatched junction bases: 2. CDR3 sequence (DNA): TGTGCCTGGAGCGGGGGGACCTCCTACGAGCAGTACTTC. Translation: CAWSGGTSYEQYF.

The chain employs TRBV4-3 and TRBJ1-1; D gene uncertain. Germline V lookup: CDR1 LGHNA, CDR2 YSLEER. V was clipped by 3 bases and J by 0 bases, with 14 bases between them. The CDR3 has 16 residues. The CDR3 reads CASSQSKGALNTEAFF. The DNA of the CDR3 is TGCGCCAGCAGCCAGTCGAAGGGAGCCTTGAACACTGAAGCTTTCTTT.

The CDR3 reads CASSLYLTRDNEQFF. For the CDR3, the DNA is TGTGCCAGCAGTTTATACCTAACTAGGGACAATGAGCAGTTCTTC. This rearrangement joins TRBV28 to TRBJ2-1, with D maybe TRBD2 (5 bases). V was cut by 1 base and J by 5 bases, with 12 bases left in between. This CDR3 is 15 amino acids long. Germline loops: CDR1 MDHEN, CDR2 SYDVKM.

The rearrangement links TRBV5-6 to TRBJ2-3; 14 nucleotides line up with TRBD2. The V and J ends lost 3 bases and 8 bases, in that order; junction bases with no gene match: 14. Looked up from germline, CDR1 is SGHDT and CDR2 is YYEEEE. The CDR3 sequence is 18 residues long. CDR3 bases: TGTGCCAGCAGCTCGGGGACTAGCGGGGGCCTTAGTGAAGGTACGCAGTATTTT. Protein product: CASSSGTSGGLSEGTQYF.

By proportion, this clone is medium-sized. This chain uses TRBV5-4 with TRBJ2-7, with TRBD2 matching 12 bases. V lost 3 bases and J lost 3; bases outside the gene matches: 4. CDR3 length: 15 amino acids. In germline, CDR1 is SGHNT, CDR2 YYREEE (reference sequence). The CDR3 reads CASSSPSGGVYEQYF. CDR3 sequence (DNA): TGTGCCAGCAGCTCCCCTAGCGGGGGGGTCTACGAGCAGTACTTC.

The V call is TRBV6-5, the J call TRBJ2-7; 10 nucleotides match TRBD1. V trimming: 2 bases; J trimming: 6 bases; junction bases outside the gene matches: 7. Per germline, CDR1 MNHEY and CDR2 SVGAGI. This CDR3 has 15 residues. Here the CDR3 reads CASSYRRDRGREQYF. The CDR3, as DNA: TGTGCCAGCAGTTACCGCCGGGACAGGGGTCGCGAGCAGTACTTC.

J is TRBJ2-7 and V is TRBV4-2; D is perhaps TRBD2 (7 bases). Trimming cost V 6 bases and J 4 bases, with 16 bases left between them. The CDR3 totals 14 residues. CDR1 is LGHNA, CDR2 YNFKEQ, per germline. CDR3 in amino acids: CASSLRGPGYEQYF. CDR3 bases: TGTGCCAGCAGTTTGCGGGGGCCAGGTTACGAGCAGTACTTC.